One sample yielded the 20 T cell receptor beta chains listed below, sequenced in a study of blood T cell repertoires in COVID-19. TCRdb's table, derived via immunoSEQ multiplex PCR, lists solely in-frame clones and lacks some. The sample lists 90,000 to 150,000 clones; approximately 92% were seen once. Sequenced input: peripheral blood. Receptor source: a man aged 70-80 years with active or convalescent COVID-19.

The chain employs TRBV29-1 and TRBJ1-1; D gene uncertain. Trimming shortened V by 6 bases and J by 3 bases, and 17 bases separated the two germline ends. Germline-derived CDR1 and CDR2 are SQVTM and ANQGSEA. This CDR3 is 14 amino acids long. In DNA form, the CDR3 reads TGCAGCGTCTCTACCGTTTTGTCTCACACTGAAGCTTTCTTT. Translation gives CSVSTVLSHTEAFF.

This chain links TRBV7-9 with TRBJ2-7; 10 nucleotides agree with TRBD2. J was trimmed by 9 bases and V by 5 bases; bases with no gene match: 10. This CDR3 region has 14 residues. Germline CDR1 and CDR2: SEHNR and FQNEAQ (reference sequence). The CDR3 protein is CASSHAAGGPGQYF. CDR3 DNA: TGTGCCAGCAGCCATGCAGCGGGAGGGCCGGGGCAGTACTTC.

The chain links TRBV5-1 to TRBJ2-1; 11 bases are a match to TRBD2. CDR3 length: 16 amino acids. J lost 6 bases, V lost 2 bases, and 7 bases had no gene match. The germline V gene encodes CDR1 SGHRS and CDR2 YFSETQ. Here the CDR3 DNA reads TGCGCCAGCAGCTTACAAACTAGCGGGAGTGTCAATGAGCAGTTCTTC. Its translation: CASSLQTSGSVNEQFF.

The chain uses TRBV5-1 and TRBJ2-7; no definite D call. V lost 2 bases, J lost 0 bases, and 9 bases lay in between. The CDR3 contains 14 residues. Germline lookup yields CDR1 SGHRS and CDR2 YFSETQ. CDR3 amino acids: CASSLEAYSYEQYF. The CDR3 DNA reads TGCGCCAGCAGCTTAGAAGCTTACTCCTACGAGCAGTACTTC. The variable domain in full, with the rest retrieved from reference TRBV5-1 and TRBJ2-7, is KAGVTQTPRYLIKTRGQQVTLSCSPISGHRSVSWYQQTPGQGLQFLFEYFSETQRNKGNFPGRFSGRQFSNSRSEMNVSTLELGDSALYLCASSLEAYSYEQYFGPGTRLTVT.

The CDR3 spells CASSPPPSGNNEQFF. For the CDR3, the DNA is TGTGCCAGCAGCCCCCCTCCTAGCGGGAACAATGAGCAGTTCTTC. The rearrangement links TRBV7-9 to TRBJ2-1; TRBD2 agrees at 9 bases. The CDR3 totals 15 residues. Germline loops: CDR1 SEHNR, CDR2 FQNEAQ (reference sequence). V shed 5 bases, J shed 5 bases, and the junction held 7 bases outside the gene matches. The full variable domain, with the rest looked up from reference TRBV7-9 and TRBJ2-1, is DTGVSQNPRHKITKRGQNVTFRCDPISEHNRLYWYRQTLGQGPEFLTYFQNEAQLEKSRLLSDRFSAERPKGSFSTLEIQRTEQGDSAMYLCASSPPPSGNNEQFFGPGTRLTVL.

The chain links TRBV15 to TRBJ2-7; D may be TRBD2 (5 bases). CDR1 and CDR2 (germline): LNHNV, YYDKDF (reference sequence). Trimming removed 1 base at V and 2 bases at J, with 12 bases between. The CDR3 runs 15 residues. This CDR3 is CATSRGSGIAYEQYF. CDR3 DNA: TGTGCCACCAGCAGAGGGTCGGGGATCGCCTACGAGCAGTACTTC.

This sequence joins TRBV5-1 and TRBJ1-3, with TRBD1 matching 8 bases. The CDR3 runs 15 residues. Trimming took 4 bases from V and 6 from J; bases not matched to a gene: 9. Germline values: CDR1 SGHRS, CDR2 YFSETQ. This CDR3 reads CASSPGDRQTNTIYF. CDR3 DNA: TGCGCCAGCAGCCCGGGGGACAGGCAAACAAACACCATATATTTT.

This clone was counted a single time. This rearrangement joins TRBV28 to TRBJ2-2; maybe TRBD1 (7 bases). V was pared by 11 bases and J by 3 bases, with 19 bases between. CDR1 is MDHEN, CDR2 SYDVKM, per germline. This CDR3 spans 15 amino acids. In DNA, the CDR3 is TGTGCCGCCCAAGGGGGCGGGACTTACACCGGGGAGCTGTTTTTT. As protein: CAAQGGGTYTGELFF.

This chain joins TRBV27 and TRBJ1-1; tentative D call: TRBD1 (6 bases). The CDR3 length is 14 residues. CDR1 and CDR2 from the germline V gene are MNHEY and SMNVEV (reference sequence). Trimming removed 3 bases from V and 4 bases from J, with 12 bases in between. The CDR3 nucleotides read TGTGCCAGCAGTTTTATACAGGGAAGCACTGAAGCTTTCTTT. This encodes CASSFIQGSTEAFF.

The gene calls are TRBV11-3 and TRBJ1-1; a possible D gene is TRBD1 (5 bases). CDR1 and CDR2 (germline): SGHNT, YENEEA. The V end lost 4 bases, the J end lost 5 bases, and 14 bases lay between the germline ends. The CDR3 runs to 14 residues. CDR3: CASSSAGVRTEAFF. CDR3 DNA: TGTGCCAGCAGCTCGGCGGGGGTCAGGACTGAAGCTTTCTTT.

J is TRBJ2-3 and V is TRBV28; 10 positions match TRBD1. Germline lookup yields CDR1 MDHEN and CDR2 SYDVKM. With 6 bases clipped from V and 2 bases from J, the junction kept 2 bases outside the gene matches. This CDR3 contains 14 residues. CDR3 sequence (DNA): TGTGCCAGCAGGACAGGGGGCAACACAGATACGCAGTATTTT. Protein sequence: CASRTGGNTDTQYF. Filled out from reference TRBV28 and TRBJ2-3, the complete variable domain reads DVKVTQSSRYLVKRTGEKVFLECVQDMDHENMFWYRQDPGLGLRLIYFSYDVKMKEKGDIPEGYSVSREKKERFSLILESASTNQTSMYLCASRTGGNTDTQYFGPGTRLTVL.

V is TRBV3-1 (or the pseudogene TRBV3-2) and J is TRBJ1-5; D is undetermined. Germline values: CDR1 LGHDT, CDR2 YNNKEL (reference sequence). This CDR3 region has 15 residues. V was cut by 0 bases and J by 5 bases, with 11 bases left in between. The CDR3 spells CASSQDISSDQPQHF. In DNA, the CDR3 is TGTGCCAGCAGCCAAGACATCTCTTCGGATCAGCCCCAGCATTTT.

This chain uses TRBV10-3 with TRBJ1-1, with D unresolved. Trimming left V 7 bases short and J 1 base short, with 7 bases between. Germline V lookup: CDR1 ENHRY, CDR2 SYGVKD. This CDR3 spans 12 amino acids. The CDR3 DNA reads TGTGCCATCAACGGCGGGAACACTGAAGCTTTCTTT. It codes for CAINGGNTEAFF.

The rearrangement links TRBV27 to TRBJ2-1; a possible D gene is TRBD2 (5 bases). The CDR3 runs to 15 residues. In germline, CDR1 is MNHEY, CDR2 SMNVEV (reference sequence). V was trimmed by 6 bases and J by 2 bases, leaving 14 bases between them. The CDR3 spells CASSFGINPYNEQFF. CDR3 coding DNA: TGTGCCAGCAGCTTCGGGATCAATCCCTACAATGAGCAGTTCTTC.

The chain is built from TRBV11-2 and TRBJ2-1; 11 bases align to TRBD2. The junction had 4 bases not matched to a gene; V was cut back by 11 bases and J by 7 bases. Looked up from germline, CDR1 is SGHAT and CDR2 is FQNNGV. This CDR3 region has 12 residues. CDR3 sequence (DNA): TGTGCCGGGACTAGCGGAGGGAATGAGCAGTTCTTC. Protein product: CAGTSGGNEQFF. Together with reference TRBV11-2 and TRBJ2-1, the CDR3 gives the full variable domain: EAGVAQSPRYKIIEKRQSVAFWCNPISGHATLYWYQQILGQGPKLLIQFQNNGVVDDSQLPKDRFSAERLKGVDSTLKIQPAKLEDSAVYLCAGTSGGNEQFFGPGTRLTVL.

V and J are TRBV19 and TRBJ2-7; maybe TRBD2 (5 bases). The germline V gene has CDR1 LNHDA and CDR2 SQIVND (reference sequence). There are 14 residues in the CDR3. V lost 5 bases, J lost 0 bases, and 11 bases lay in between. The CDR3 spells CASSARGSSYEQYF. In DNA, the CDR3 is TGTGCCAGTAGTGCACGGGGTAGCTCCTACGAGCAGTACTTC.

The chain links TRBV19 to TRBJ2-7; 9 bases match TRBD2. In germline, CDR1 is LNHDA, CDR2 SQIVND (reference sequence). Unmatched junction bases numbered 4, after V lost 3 bases and J lost 4 bases. This CDR3 is built from 14 residues. The CDR3 nucleotides read TGTGCCAGTAGTATTGGCGGGAGGGCATACGAGCAGTACTTC. It specifies CASSIGGRAYEQYF.

The CDR3 nucleotides are TGCGCCAGCAGCCCCTACGGGGGGCGGTACGAGCAGTACTTC. This encodes CASSPYGGRYEQYF. The chain couples TRBV5-1 to TRBJ2-7; D is possibly TRBD2 (7 bases). V was cut by 4 bases and J by 4 bases, with 15 bases left in between. Germline CDR1 SGHRS, CDR2 YFSETQ. The CDR3 extends over 14 amino acids.

This clone was detected only once. The chain couples TRBV7-2 to TRBJ2-5, with D perhaps matching TRBD1 (6 bases). V was pared by 5 bases and J by 2 bases, with 12 bases between. Germline loops: CDR1 SGHTA, CDR2 FQGNSA. CDR3 size: 14 residues. CDR3 amino acids: CASSTARGQETQYF. CDR3 DNA sequence: TGTGCCAGCAGCACGGCTAGGGGGCAAGAGACCCAGTACTTC.

A single count supports this clone. V and J are TRBV25-1 and TRBJ1-2; D remains unclear. The CDR3 length is 14 residues. Germline V gives CDR1 MGHDK, CDR2 SYGVNS. Trimming took off 3 bases at V and 4 bases at J, with 12 bases between the two ends. The CDR3 DNA sequence: TGTGCCAGCAGTGACAGACTTGTCGGCTATGGCTACACCTTC. It specifies CASSDRLVGYGYTF.